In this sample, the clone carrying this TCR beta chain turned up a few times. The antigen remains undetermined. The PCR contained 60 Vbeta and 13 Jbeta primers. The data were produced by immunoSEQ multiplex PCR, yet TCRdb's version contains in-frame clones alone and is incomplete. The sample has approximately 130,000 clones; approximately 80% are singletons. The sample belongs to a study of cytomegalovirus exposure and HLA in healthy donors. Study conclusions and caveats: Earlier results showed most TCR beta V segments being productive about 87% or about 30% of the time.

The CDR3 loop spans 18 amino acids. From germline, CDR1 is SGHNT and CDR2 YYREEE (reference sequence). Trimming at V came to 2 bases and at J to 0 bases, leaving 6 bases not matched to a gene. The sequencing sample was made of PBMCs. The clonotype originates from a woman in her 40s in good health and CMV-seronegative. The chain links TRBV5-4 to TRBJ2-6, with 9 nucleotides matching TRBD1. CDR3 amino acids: CASSLPTGGISGANVLTF. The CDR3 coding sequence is TGTGCCAGCAGCTTACCGACAGGGGGAATCTCTGGGGCCAACGTCCTGACTTTC.